This passage covers 2 T cell receptor beta chains from one sample sequenced in a study of cytomegalovirus exposure and HLA in healthy donors. PCR involved 60 Vbeta and 13 Jbeta primers. Libraries were prepared by immunoSEQ multiplex PCR; TCRdb keeps only in-frame clonotypes and omits some of them. This sample's table has roughly 53,000 clones. Sequences were obtained from PBMCs. These receptors all stem from a young man in good health and CMV-seropositive.

The V and J genes are TRBV30 and TRBJ2-2; unclear D gene. Trimming took 4 bases from V and 1 from J, leaving 4 bases between them. The CDR3 has 12 amino acids. The V gene's germline CDR1 is GTSNPN and CDR2 SVGIG (reference sequence). As DNA, the CDR3 is TGTGCCTGGACAGGGAACACCGGGGAGCTGTTTTTT. This sequence encodes CAWTGNTGELFF.

The chain combines TRBV19 with TRBJ2-3; 10 nucleotides agree with TRBD2. The ends lost 5 bases at V and 2 bases at J; junction bases unmatched: 10. CDR1 is LNHDA and CDR2 is SQIVND in the germline V gene (reference sequence). The CDR3 totals 17 residues. The CDR3 spells CASSVSGLARSTDTQYF. Here the CDR3 DNA reads TGTGCCAGTAGTGTCTCGGGACTAGCGAGATCCACAGATACGCAGTATTTT.